This T cell receptor (beta chain) was sequenced during a study of blood T cell repertoires in COVID-19. In the study overall: Donors in the United States, Italy and Spain gave samples during acute or convalescent COVID-19. Sources were T cells, B-cell-depleted T cells, or PBMCs; the material itself was cDNA or gDNA.

Followed longitudinally, the Seattle patients had been enrolled during active infection. This clone was counted a single time. V was trimmed by 0 bases and J by 5 bases, leaving 8 bases between them. Germline V gene lookup returns CDR1 SGHKS and CDR2 YYEKEE (reference sequence). This CDR3 comprises 13 residues. Original processing methods: By means of reference gene primer amplification, nucleated cell counts were estimated. Sequencing was performed with immunoSEQ multiplex PCR; in TCRdb, only in-frame clones are kept and a portion is missing. The V and J calls and clone size were taken over from that table, and D and trimming were inferred from the DNA. The table has tens of thousands of clones, around 91% seen once.

This sequence was found in a man over 45 with COVID-19, enrolled during active disease. The chain employs TRBV5-5 and TRBJ2-5, with no clear D. The specimen was peripheral blood. Here the CDR3 DNA reads TGTGCCAGCAGCTTGGATCAACTGGAGACCCAGTACTTC. This encodes CASSLDQLETQYF.